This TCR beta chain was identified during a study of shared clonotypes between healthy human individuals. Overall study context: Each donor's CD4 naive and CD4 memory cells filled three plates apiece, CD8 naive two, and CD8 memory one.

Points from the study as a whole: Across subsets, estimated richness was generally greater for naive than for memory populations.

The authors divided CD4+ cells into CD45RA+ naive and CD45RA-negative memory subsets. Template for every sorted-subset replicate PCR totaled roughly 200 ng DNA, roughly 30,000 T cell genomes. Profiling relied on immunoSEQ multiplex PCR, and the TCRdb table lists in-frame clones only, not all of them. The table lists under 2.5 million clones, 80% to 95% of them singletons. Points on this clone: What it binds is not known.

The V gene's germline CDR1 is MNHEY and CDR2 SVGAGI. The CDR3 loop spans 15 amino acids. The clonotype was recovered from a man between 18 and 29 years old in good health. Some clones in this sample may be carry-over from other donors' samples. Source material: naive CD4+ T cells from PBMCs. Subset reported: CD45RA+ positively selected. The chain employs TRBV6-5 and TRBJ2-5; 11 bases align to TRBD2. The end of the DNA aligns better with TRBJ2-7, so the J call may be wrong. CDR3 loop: CASSRRVAGGYEQYF. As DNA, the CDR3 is TGTGCCAGCAGCCGCAGAGTAGCGGGAGGGTACGAGCAGTACTTC.